Below, 22 T cell receptor beta chains from the same sample are listed, as sequenced in a study of shared clonotypes between healthy human individuals. Data came from immunoSEQ multiplex PCR; TCRdb stores just in-frame clones and leaves some out. The sample lists just under 350,000 clones; around 70% were seen once. Sequencing was performed on memory CD4+ T cells sorted from blood. Subset defined: CD45RA-negative fraction. These receptors were collected from a man aged 30 to 45 in good health.

The chain uses TRBV14 and TRBJ2-3, with 10 positions matching TRBD1. The CDR3 contains 18 residues. The trim removed 2 bases at V and 4 bases at J, leaving 12 bases unmatched. In germline, CDR1 is SGHDN, CDR2 FVKESK. The CDR3 coding sequence is TGTGCCAGCAGCCAACATTGGGCCAGACAGGGGGCATCAGATACGCAGTATTTT. It translates to CASSQHWARQGASDTQYF.

This clone has a handful of counts. This chain connects TRBV5-1 to TRBJ2-2; D possibly matches TRBD1 or TRBD2 (5 bases each). Between the trimmed V and J ends, which lost 2 bases and 7 bases, there was a span of 12 bases. CDR1 SGHRS and CDR2 YFSETQ come from the germline V gene. The CDR3 runs to 14 residues. The CDR3 here is CASSFATTGGELFF. The CDR3, as DNA: TGCGCCAGCAGCTTCGCGACTACAGGCGGGGAGCTGTTTTTT. The full variable domain, completed using reference TRBV5-1 and TRBJ2-2, is KAGVTQTPRYLIKTRGQQVTLSCSPISGHRSVSWYQQTPGQGLQFLFEYFSETQRNKGNFPGRFSGRQFSNSRSEMNVSTLELGDSALYLCASSFATTGGELFFGEGSRLTVL.

This sequence joins TRBV2 and TRBJ2-3; possibly TRBD2 for D (5 bases). The germline CDR1 and CDR2 sequences are SNHLY and FYNNEI. The CDR3 has 14 residues. The germline V and J ends were trimmed by 5 bases and 1 base, with 10 bases remaining between them. CDR3 bases: TGTGCCAGCAGTAGAAGCGGCGGCACAGATACGCAGTATTTT. Its translation: CASSRSGGTDTQYF.

This chain uses TRBV7-2 with TRBJ1-1; unclear D gene. Germline CDR1 reads SGHTA; CDR2 reads FQGNSA. V dropped 1 base and J dropped 11 bases, with 14 bases sitting between them. The CDR3 sequence is 13 residues long. In DNA, the CDR3 is TGTGCCAGCAGCTTAGTACGTGGACGCGCGGCTTTCTTT. Translating it yields CASSLVRGRAAFF.

This chain joins TRBV7-9 and TRBJ2-1; TRBD2 aligns across 14 bases. There are 19 residues in the CDR3. Germline CDR1 is SEHNR and CDR2 is FQNEAQ (reference sequence). Losses at the gene ends were 5 bases for V and 0 bases for J; bases not matched to a gene: 9. CDR3 sequence: CASSPPGLAGGSSYNEQFF. The CDR3 DNA reads as TGTGCCAGCAGCCCCCCCGGACTAGCGGGAGGCTCCTCCTACAATGAGCAGTTCTTC.

Only one count was recorded for this clone. The chain has TRBV2 and TRBJ1-1, with 7 bases matching TRBD1. CDR1 and CDR2 (germline): SNHLY, FYNNEI. V lost 7 bases and J lost 4; bases outside the gene matches: 9. The CDR3 is made up of 14 amino acids. CDR3: CASTPEGGGTEAFF. The DNA of the CDR3 is TGTGCCAGCACTCCCGAAGGGGGCGGCACTGAAGCTTTCTTT. Supplemented by reference TRBV2 and TRBJ1-1, the full variable domain reads EPEVTQTPSHQVTQMGQEVILRCVPISNHLYFYWYRQILGQKVEFLVSFYNNEISEKSEIFDDQFSVERPDGSNFTLKIRSTKLEDSAMYFCASTPEGGGTEAFFGQGTRLTVV.

The rearrangement links TRBV7-2 to TRBJ2-2, with 8 nucleotides matching TRBD1. The CDR3 is made up of 15 amino acids. Germline lookup yields CDR1 SGHTA and CDR2 FQGNSA. With V trimmed by 3 bases and J by 3 bases, 3 bases remained unmatched. CDR3 sequence reads: CASSLRQGYTGELFF. For the CDR3, the DNA is TGTGCCAGCAGCTTGAGACAGGGGTACACCGGGGAGCTGTTTTTT.

This clone was recorded a few times. The rearrangement uses TRBV10-3 and TRBJ2-2; D is unresolved. The CDR3 contains 14 residues. The germline V gene has CDR1 ENHRY and CDR2 SYGVKD. The V and J ends lost 7 bases and 6 bases respectively, with 15 bases between them. Written as DNA, the CDR3 is TGTGCCATCAATCCCAGTGGGAATGCCGGGGAGCTGTTTTTT. Amino acid sequence: CAINPSGNAGELFF.

The chain is built from TRBV4-3 and TRBJ2-4; 12 bases map to TRBD2. Trimming took 3 bases from V and 3 from J; bases not matched to a gene: 3. Germline V CDR1 and CDR2: LGHNA, YSLEER. CDR3 size: 16 residues. The CDR3 is CASSHGTSGLKNIQYF. The CDR3 DNA reads TGCGCCAGCAGCCACGGGACTAGCGGGCTCAAAAACATTCAGTACTTC.

The chain carries TRBV27 and TRBJ2-7; the D is unclear. The CDR3 is 14 residues long. Germline V lookup: CDR1 MNHEY, CDR2 SMNVEV (reference sequence). Trimming took off 6 bases at V and 2 bases at J, with 14 bases between the two ends. CDR3 sequence: CASRHADLPYEQYF. CDR3 DNA: TGTGCCAGCAGACATGCCGATCTTCCCTACGAGCAGTACTTC.

The rearrangement links TRBV5-1 to TRBJ2-2; 7 nucleotides agree with TRBD2. V gave up 2 bases and J gave up 0 bases; unmatched junction bases: 13. The CDR3 spans 19 residues. Germline CDR1 and CDR2: SGHRS and YFSETQ. In nucleotides, the CDR3 is TGCGCCAGCAGCTTAGTATCTAGCGGAGGCATACCGAACACCGGGGAGCTGTTTTTT. Translation gives CASSLVSSGGIPNTGELFF. The full variable domain, completed using reference TRBV5-1 and TRBJ2-2, is KAGVTQTPRYLIKTRGQQVTLSCSPISGHRSVSWYQQTPGQGLQFLFEYFSETQRNKGNFPGRFSGRQFSNSRSEMNVSTLELGDSALYLCASSLVSSGGIPNTGELFFGEGSRLTVL.

This chain links TRBV7-2 with TRBJ1-2; 7 bases are a match to TRBD1. Per the germline V gene, CDR1 is SGHTA and CDR2 is FQGNSA. The CDR3 length is 14 residues. V shed 3 bases and J 5 bases; nucleotides not matched to a gene: 6. The CDR3 reads CASSFRGGDYGYTF. CDR3 bases: TGTGCCAGCAGCTTCAGAGGGGGCGATTATGGCTACACCTTC.

This clone was counted at least ten times. CDR3 in DNA: TGTGCCATCAGGCCCGGGGGCGCGTACAATGAGCAGTTCTTC. Translated: CAIRPGGAYNEQFF. This sequence joins TRBV10-3 and TRBJ2-1; tentatively, D is TRBD1 or TRBD2 (6 bases each). This CDR3 is built from 14 residues. The germline CDR1 and CDR2 sequences are ENHRY and SYGVKD. Between the trimmed V and J ends, which lost 6 bases and 4 bases, there was a span of 13 bases.

V and J are TRBV29-1 and TRBJ1-2; D remains ambiguous. The germline CDR1 and CDR2 sequences are SQVTM and ANQGSEA. Trimming took off 7 bases at V and 8 bases at J, with 20 bases between the two ends. The CDR3 is made up of 13 amino acids. CDR3 DNA sequence: TGCAGCGCCATAATTACCCGGCTCGACGGCTACACCTTC. This encodes CSAIITRLDGYTF.

The rearrangement uses TRBV11-2 and TRBJ2-3, with 13 bases identical to TRBD2. The CDR3 covers 16 residues. Losses at the gene ends were 2 bases for V and 3 bases for J; bases not matched to a gene: 2. Germline CDR1 and CDR2: SGHAT and FQNNGV. CDR3: CASSLRGLAGTDTQYF. The DNA of the CDR3 is TGTGCCAGCAGCTTACGGGGACTAGCGGGAACAGATACGCAGTATTTT.

This clone was recorded many times. The chain links TRBV19 to TRBJ2-2; D perhaps matches TRBD1 (8 bases). The germline V gene encodes CDR1 LNHDA and CDR2 SQIVND (reference sequence). The length of the CDR3 is 14 residues. The V end was cut by 3 bases, the J end by 6 bases, with 11 bases between. CDR3 amino acids: CASSITGGAGELFF. DNA for the CDR3: TGTGCCAGTAGTATTACAGGGGGGGCCGGGGAGCTGTTTTTT.

This clone was counted a few times. This rearrangement joins TRBV5-1 to TRBJ2-5, with a tentative D call TRBD1 (6 bases). The CDR3 extends over 17 amino acids. Trimming pared 1 base from V and 5 bases from J, leaving 21 bases between. Per the germline V gene, CDR1 is SGHRS and CDR2 is YFSETQ. CDR3 amino acids: CASSLSGTPISGETQYF. The CDR3 DNA reads TGCGCCAGCAGCTTGTCCGGGACACCAATCTCGGGGGAGACCCAGTACTTC. The full variable domain, with the rest looked up from reference TRBV5-1 and TRBJ2-5, is KAGVTQTPRYLIKTRGQQVTLSCSPISGHRSVSWYQQTPGQGLQFLFEYFSETQRNKGNFPGRFSGRQFSNSRSEMNVSTLELGDSALYLCASSLSGTPISGETQYFGPGTRLLVL.

The chain joins TRBV7-3 to TRBJ2-1, with D tentatively TRBD2 (5 bases). V lost 3 bases to trimming and J lost 0 bases, with 6 bases between them. Germline CDR1 and CDR2: SGHTA and FQGTGA. The CDR3 has 14 amino acids. CDR3 residues: CASSFEGSYNEQFF. Here the CDR3 DNA reads TGTGCCAGCAGCTTTGAGGGCTCCTACAATGAGCAGTTCTTC.

The J gene is TRBJ2-7, the V gene TRBV5-1; 7 bases fit TRBD1. The CDR3 is 11 amino acids. The V and J ends lost 1 base and 11 bases, in that order; junction bases with no gene match: 3. Germline loops: CDR1 SGHRS, CDR2 YFSETQ. The CDR3: CASSLNDREYF. The CDR3 bases are TGCGCCAGCAGCTTGAACGACAGGGAGTACTTC.

The chain couples TRBV10-1 to TRBJ2-1, with TRBD2 identical over 10 bases. Per the germline V gene, CDR1 is WNHNN and CDR2 is SYGVQD (reference sequence). Trimming took 5 bases from V and 6 from J; bases not matched to a gene: 4. CDR3 length equals 14 residues. The CDR3 is CASSKREGTNEQFF. As DNA, the CDR3 is TGCGCCAGCAGTAAGCGGGAGGGGACCAATGAGCAGTTCTTC.

This clone has more than one count but fewer than ten. The genes are TRBV10-3 and TRBJ2-3; 9 bases are shared with TRBD2. The junction had 5 bases not matched to a gene; V was cut back by 2 bases and J by 2 bases. Germline lookup yields CDR1 ENHRY and CDR2 SYGVKD. This CDR3 has 16 amino acids. The CDR3 nucleotides are TGTGCCATCAGTGAGACAGCGGGAGGCCCCACAGATACGCAGTATTTT. Translating it yields CAISETAGGPTDTQYF.

The chain has TRBV11-2 and TRBJ2-5; 7 bases map to TRBD1. The CDR3 is 16 residues long. With 4 bases clipped from V and 5 bases from J, the junction kept 13 bases outside the gene matches. Germline values: CDR1 SGHAT, CDR2 FQNNGV. CDR3 in DNA: TGTGCCAGCAGCTCTACCACAGGGGCGGGCGGGGAGACCCAGTACTTC. It encodes CASSSTTGAGGETQYF.